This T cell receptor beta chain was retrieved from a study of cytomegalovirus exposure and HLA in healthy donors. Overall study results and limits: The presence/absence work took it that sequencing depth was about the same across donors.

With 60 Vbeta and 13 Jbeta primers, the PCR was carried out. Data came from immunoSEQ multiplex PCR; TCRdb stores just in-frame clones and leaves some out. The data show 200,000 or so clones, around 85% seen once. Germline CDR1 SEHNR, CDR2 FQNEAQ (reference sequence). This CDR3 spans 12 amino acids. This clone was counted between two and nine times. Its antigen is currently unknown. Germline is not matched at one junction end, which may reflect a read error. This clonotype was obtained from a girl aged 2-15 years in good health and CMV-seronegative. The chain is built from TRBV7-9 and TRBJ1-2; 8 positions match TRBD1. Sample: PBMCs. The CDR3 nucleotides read TGTTCCAGCAGGACAGGGAACTATGGCTACACCTTC. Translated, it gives CSSRTGNYGYTF. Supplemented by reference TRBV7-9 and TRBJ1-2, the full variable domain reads DTGVSQNPRHKITKRGQNVTFRCDPISEHNRLYWYRQTLGQGPEFLTYFQNEAQLEKSRLLSDRFSAERPKGSFSTLEIQRTEQGDSAMYLCSSRTGNYGYTFGSGTRLTVV.